This T cell receptor (beta chain) emerged from a study of spatial heterogeneity in lung cancer (dated by TCRdb to the late 2010s). With respect to the entire study: More beta-chain than alpha-chain transcripts were consistently detected, likely reflecting higher beta-chain transcript abundance. In the raw uncorrected reads, each unique combination of TCR and UMI appeared on average more than ten times. TCR repertoire features were related to nonsynonymous mutation counts determined by whole-exome sequencing of tumor tissue. Both alpha and beta chains were TCR-sequenced in samples taken at surgery, namely 220 tumor regions, fewer than 85 matched nontumor lung samples and about 52 PBMC samples. In tumor regions, TCR transcript counts showed a strong correlation with a T cell transcriptional module score from matched bulk RNA-seq. In non-small cell lung cancer, the study made a quantitative comparison of TCR alpha and beta repertoires among multiple tumor regions, matched nontumor lung and blood. Points the paper makes about the study in general: Counts of ubiquitous and regional expanded TCRs were found to correlate with counts of ubiquitous and regional nonsynonymous mutations, respectively. Additional single-cell paired TCR alpha and beta sequencing was considered necessary to confirm, at a functional level, the hypothesis that regional TCRs recognize regional mutations. TCR-seq was estimated to cover only about 7% of tumor T cells for alpha chains and about 13% for beta chains. The tumor nonsynonymous mutation count correlated with the number of expanded alpha and beta TCRs within the tumor.

In this sample, this clonotype turned up many times. What this receptor recognizes is not known. Qualities for individual bases were not recorded, and no much larger clone is one base off. The protocol used for the library was 5' RACE. The sequencing machine was a NextSeq 500. The TCR library protocol attached a unique molecular identifier to each TCR cDNA molecule to allow correction of PCR and sequencing errors. The paper's data handling went like this. TCR identification, UMI-based error correction and CDR3 extraction were performed with Decombinator tools. Expanded TCRs were defined as those above a frequency of 2 per 1,000, corresponding to the top 1% of the tumor frequency distribution. Expanded tumor TCRs statistically deemed absent (corrected P<0.05) from at least one tumor region were classed as regional, and all other expanded tumor TCRs were classed as ubiquitous. Rényi diversity was computed with the R vegan package after subsampling each repertoire 100 times to 5,000 TCRs. To build CDR3 similarity networks, amino acid triplet string-kernel similarity was used, and CDR3s were connected when their pairwise similarity was above 0.82. The public reads were reanalyzed by TCRdb: fastp trimming at Q25, MiXCR alignment, in-frame beta chains only. Under each unique CDR3 protein, matching rows form one entry showing the most common genes and DNA. TCRdb, not the original authors, processed these V and J calls. Counted in this sample were 20,000 to 30,000 distinct CDR3 sequences; approximately 9% of them appeared once. The ten largest clones represent roughly 8.2% of the sample.

The time point label, read with the paper, signifies: sample taken at primary tumor resection. Samples were obtained from fewer than 80 patients with early-stage, untreated non-small cell lung cancer from the lung TRACERx cohort. For TCR sequencing, whole RNA was extracted from tumor and nontumor lung tissue, or from cryopreserved PBMC samples, and no cell sorting was done. A patient was chosen for TCR sequencing only when enough RNA was available from at least two tumor regions. Before selection, tumor and adjacent nontumor lung specimens were reviewed by a lung pathologist. Sequences SEHNR (CDR1) and FQNEAQ (CDR2) are obtained from the germline V gene (reference sequence). The CDR3 starts with the cysteine, ends with the phenylalanine, and has 13 residues. Solely the CDR3 DNA is kept, with 39 bases framed from the first base. The junction shows trimming of 3 bases on V and 4 bases on J, plus 4 bases between the germline ends.

The origin of this receptor is a male donor with early-stage non-small cell lung cancer. Sequenced material: lung tumor tissue, taken at surgery. This chain joins TRBV7-9 to TRBJ2-6; the D gene identity is not certain. This receptor carries the CDR3 CASSFAGANVLTF. Read as DNA, the sequence is TGTGCCAGCAGCTTCGCGGGGGCCAACGTCCTGACTTTC.